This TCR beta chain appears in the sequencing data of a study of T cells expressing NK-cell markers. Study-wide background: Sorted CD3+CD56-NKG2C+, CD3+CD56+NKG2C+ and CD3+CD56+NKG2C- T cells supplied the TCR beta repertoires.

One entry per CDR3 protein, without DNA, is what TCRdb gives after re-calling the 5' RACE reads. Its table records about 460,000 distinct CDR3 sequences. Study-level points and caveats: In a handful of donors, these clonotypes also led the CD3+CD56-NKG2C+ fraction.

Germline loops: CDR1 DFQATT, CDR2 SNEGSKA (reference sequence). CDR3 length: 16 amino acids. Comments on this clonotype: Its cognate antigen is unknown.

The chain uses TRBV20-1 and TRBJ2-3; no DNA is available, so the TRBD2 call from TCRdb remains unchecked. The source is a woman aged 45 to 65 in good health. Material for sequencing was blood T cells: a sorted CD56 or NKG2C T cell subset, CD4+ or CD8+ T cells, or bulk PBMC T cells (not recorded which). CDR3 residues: CSARAFERRGTDTQYF.